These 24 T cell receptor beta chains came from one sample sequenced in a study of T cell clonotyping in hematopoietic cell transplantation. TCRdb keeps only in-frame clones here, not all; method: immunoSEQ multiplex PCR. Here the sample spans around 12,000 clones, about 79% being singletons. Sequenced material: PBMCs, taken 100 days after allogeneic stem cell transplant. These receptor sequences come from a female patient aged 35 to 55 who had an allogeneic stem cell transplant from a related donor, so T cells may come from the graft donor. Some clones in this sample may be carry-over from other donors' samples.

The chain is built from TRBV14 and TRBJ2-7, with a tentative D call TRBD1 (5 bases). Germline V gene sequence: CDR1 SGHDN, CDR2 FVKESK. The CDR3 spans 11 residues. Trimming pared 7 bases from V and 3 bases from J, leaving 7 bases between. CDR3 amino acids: CASTQGYEQYF. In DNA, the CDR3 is TGTGCCAGCACCCAGGGCTACGAGCAGTACTTC.

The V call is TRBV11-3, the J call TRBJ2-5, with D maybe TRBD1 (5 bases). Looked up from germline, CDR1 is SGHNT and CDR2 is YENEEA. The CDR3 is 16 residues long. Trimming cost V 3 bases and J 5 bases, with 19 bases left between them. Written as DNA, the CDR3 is TGTGCCAGCAGCTTTGAAGACAGCAAGCTAGGGGAGACCCAGTACTTC. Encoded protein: CASSFEDSKLGETQYF.

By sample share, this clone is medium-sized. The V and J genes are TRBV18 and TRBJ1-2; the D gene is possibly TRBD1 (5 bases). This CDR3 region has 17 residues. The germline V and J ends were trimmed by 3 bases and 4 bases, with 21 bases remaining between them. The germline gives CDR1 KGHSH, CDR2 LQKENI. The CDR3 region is CASSPLHKGLDVYGYTF. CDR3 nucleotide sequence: TGTGCCAGCTCACCTCTCCACAAGGGACTTGATGTCTATGGCTACACCTTC.

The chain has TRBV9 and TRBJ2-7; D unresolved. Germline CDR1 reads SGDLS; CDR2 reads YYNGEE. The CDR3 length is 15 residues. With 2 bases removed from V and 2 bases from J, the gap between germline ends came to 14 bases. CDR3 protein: CASSVFGDPTYEQYF. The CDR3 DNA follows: TGTGCCAGCAGCGTCTTCGGCGACCCAACCTACGAGCAGTACTTC.

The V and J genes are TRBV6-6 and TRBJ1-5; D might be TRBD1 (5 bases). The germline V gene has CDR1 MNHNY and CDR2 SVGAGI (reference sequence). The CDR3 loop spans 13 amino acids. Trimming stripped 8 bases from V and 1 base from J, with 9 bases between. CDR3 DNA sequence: TGTGCCAGCGATGGGGCGAGCAATCAGCCCCAGCATTTT. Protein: CASDGASNQPQHF.

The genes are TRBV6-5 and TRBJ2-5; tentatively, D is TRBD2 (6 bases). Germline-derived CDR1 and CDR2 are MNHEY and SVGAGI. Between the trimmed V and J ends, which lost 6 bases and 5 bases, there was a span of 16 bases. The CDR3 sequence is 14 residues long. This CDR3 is CASSQRESRETQYF. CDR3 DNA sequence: TGTGCCAGCAGCCAACGGGAGAGCCGGGAGACCCAGTACTTC.

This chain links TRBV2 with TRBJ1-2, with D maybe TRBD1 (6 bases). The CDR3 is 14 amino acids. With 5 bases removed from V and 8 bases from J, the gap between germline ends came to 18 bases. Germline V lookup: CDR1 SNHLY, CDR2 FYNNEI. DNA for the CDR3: TGTGCCAGCAGTCCTCTTACAGGGAAATACGGCTACACCTTC. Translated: CASSPLTGKYGYTF.

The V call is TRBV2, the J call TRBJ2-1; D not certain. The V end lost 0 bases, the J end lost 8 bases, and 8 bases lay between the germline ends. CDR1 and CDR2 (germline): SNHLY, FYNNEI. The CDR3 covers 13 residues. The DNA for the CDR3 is TGTGCCAGCAGTGAAGCAGGGTCCGATGAGCAGTTCTTC. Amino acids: CASSEAGSDEQFF.

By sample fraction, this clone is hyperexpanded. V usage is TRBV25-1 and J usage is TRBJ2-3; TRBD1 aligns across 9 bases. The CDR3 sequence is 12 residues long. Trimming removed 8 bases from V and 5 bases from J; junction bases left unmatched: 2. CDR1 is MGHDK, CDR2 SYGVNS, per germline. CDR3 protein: CASGQGRDTQYF. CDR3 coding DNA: TGTGCCAGCGGACAGGGGAGAGATACGCAGTATTTT.

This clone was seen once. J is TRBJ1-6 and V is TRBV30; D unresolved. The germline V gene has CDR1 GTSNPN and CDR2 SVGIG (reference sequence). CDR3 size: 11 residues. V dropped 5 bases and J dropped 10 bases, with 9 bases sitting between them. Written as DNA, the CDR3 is TGTGCCTGGCGGACCCACTCACCCCTCCACTTT. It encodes CAWRTHSPLHF.

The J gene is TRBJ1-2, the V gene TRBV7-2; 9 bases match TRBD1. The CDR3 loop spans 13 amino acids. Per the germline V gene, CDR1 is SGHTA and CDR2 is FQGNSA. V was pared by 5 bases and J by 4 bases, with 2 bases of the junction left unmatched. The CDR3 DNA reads TGTGCCAGCAGCCCGACAGGGGGCTATGGCTACACCTTC. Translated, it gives CASSPTGGYGYTF. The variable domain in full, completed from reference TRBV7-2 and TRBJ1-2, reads GAGVSQSPSNKVTEKGKDVELRCDPISGHTALYWYRQSLGQGLEFLIYFQGNSAPDKSGLPSDRFSAERTGGSVSTLTIQRTQQEDSAVYLCASSPTGGYGYTFGSGTRLTVV.

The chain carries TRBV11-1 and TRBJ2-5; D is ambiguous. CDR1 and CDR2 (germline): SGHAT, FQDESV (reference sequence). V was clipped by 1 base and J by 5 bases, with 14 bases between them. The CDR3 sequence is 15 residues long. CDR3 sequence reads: CASSLDGYRLETQYF. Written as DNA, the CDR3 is TGTGCCAGCAGCTTAGACGGTTATCGGCTGGAGACCCAGTACTTC.

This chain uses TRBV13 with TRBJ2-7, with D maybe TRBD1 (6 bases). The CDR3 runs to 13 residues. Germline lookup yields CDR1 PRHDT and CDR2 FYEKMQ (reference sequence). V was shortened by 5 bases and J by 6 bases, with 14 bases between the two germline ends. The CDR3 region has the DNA TGTGCCAGCAGCCCCACGGACAGCTTCGAGCAGTACTTC. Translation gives CASSPTDSFEQYF.

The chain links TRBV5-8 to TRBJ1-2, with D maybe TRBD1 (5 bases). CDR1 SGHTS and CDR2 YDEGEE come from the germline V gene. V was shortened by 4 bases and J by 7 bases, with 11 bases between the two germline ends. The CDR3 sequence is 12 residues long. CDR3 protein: CASSTDSPGYTF. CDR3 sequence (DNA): TGTGCCAGCAGCACTGACAGTCCTGGCTACACCTTC.

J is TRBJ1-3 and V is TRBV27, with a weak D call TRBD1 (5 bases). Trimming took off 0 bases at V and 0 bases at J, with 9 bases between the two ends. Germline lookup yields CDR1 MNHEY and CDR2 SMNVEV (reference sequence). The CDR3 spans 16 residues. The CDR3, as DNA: TGTGCCAGCAGTTTATCGTTAGGGGTCTCTGGAAACACCATATATTTT. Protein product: CASSLSLGVSGNTIYF.

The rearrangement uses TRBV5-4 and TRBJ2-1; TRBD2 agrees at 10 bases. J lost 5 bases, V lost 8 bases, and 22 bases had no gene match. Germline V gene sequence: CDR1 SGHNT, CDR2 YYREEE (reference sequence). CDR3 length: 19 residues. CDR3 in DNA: TGTGCCAGTAGCCATTCCGGAGGAGGACTAGCGGCTGAAAACAATGAGCAGTTCTTC. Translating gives CASSHSGGGLAAENNEQFF. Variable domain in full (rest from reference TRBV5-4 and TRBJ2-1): ETGVTQSPTHLIKTRGQQVTLRCSSQSGHNTVSWYQQALGQGPQFIFQYYREEENGRGNFPPRFSGLQFPNYSSELNVNALELDDSALYLCASSHSGGGLAAENNEQFFGPGTRLTVL.

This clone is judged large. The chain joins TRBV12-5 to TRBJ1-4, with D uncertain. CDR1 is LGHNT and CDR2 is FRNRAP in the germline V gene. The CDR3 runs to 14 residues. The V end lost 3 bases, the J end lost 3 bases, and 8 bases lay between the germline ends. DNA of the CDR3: TGTGCTAGTGGTTTAGGGAGCTCTAATGAAAAACTGTTTTTT. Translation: CASGLGSSNEKLFF.

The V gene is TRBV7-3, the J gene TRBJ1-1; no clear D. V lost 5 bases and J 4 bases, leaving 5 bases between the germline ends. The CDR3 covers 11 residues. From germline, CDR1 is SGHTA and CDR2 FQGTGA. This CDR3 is CASSLATEAFF. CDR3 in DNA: TGTGCCAGCAGCCTCGCCACTGAAGCTTTCTTT.

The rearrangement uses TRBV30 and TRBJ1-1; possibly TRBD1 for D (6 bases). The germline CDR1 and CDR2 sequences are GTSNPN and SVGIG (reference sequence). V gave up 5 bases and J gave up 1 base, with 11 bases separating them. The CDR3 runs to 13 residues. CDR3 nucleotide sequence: TGTGCCTGGCGGGACACCAGGAACACTGAAGCTTTCTTT. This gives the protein CAWRDTRNTEAFF.

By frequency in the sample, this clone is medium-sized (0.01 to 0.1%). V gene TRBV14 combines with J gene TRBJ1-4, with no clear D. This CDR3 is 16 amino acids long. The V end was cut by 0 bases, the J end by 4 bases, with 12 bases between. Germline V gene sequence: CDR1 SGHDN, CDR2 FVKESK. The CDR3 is CASSQDTGRLNEKLFF. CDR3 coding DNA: TGTGCCAGCAGCCAAGATACGGGTAGACTTAATGAAAAACTGTTTTTT.

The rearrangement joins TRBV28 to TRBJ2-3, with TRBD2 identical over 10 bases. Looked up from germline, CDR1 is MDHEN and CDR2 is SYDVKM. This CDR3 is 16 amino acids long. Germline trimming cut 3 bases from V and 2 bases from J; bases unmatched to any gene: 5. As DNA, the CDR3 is TGTGCCAGCAGTTTTGGGACTAGCGCCCTCACAGATACGCAGTATTTT. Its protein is CASSFGTSALTDTQYF.

Here the CDR3 reads CASSLGGGTDTQYF. The DNA for the CDR3 is TGTGCCAGCAGCTTAGGAGGCGGCACAGATACGCAGTATTTT. This chain connects TRBV11-1 to TRBJ2-3; D unresolved. The CDR3 has 14 residues. V was clipped by 1 base and J by 1 base, with 6 bases between them. From germline, CDR1 is SGHAT and CDR2 FQDESV (reference sequence).

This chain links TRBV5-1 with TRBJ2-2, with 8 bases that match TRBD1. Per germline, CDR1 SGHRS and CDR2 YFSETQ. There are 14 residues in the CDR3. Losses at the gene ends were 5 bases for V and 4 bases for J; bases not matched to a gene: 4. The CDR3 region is CASRTGAFTGELFF. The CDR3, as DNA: TGCGCCAGCAGGACAGGGGCCTTCACCGGGGAGCTGTTTTTT.

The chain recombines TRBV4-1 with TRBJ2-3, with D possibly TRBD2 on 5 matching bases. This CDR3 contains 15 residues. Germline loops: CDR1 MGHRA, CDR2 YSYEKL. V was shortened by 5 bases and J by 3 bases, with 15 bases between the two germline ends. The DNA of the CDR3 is TGCGCCAGCAGCACACTAGTTGTTACGACAGATACGCAGTATTTT. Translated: CASSTLVVTTDTQYF.